This passage covers 11 T cell receptor beta chains from one sample sequenced in a study of shared clonotypes between healthy human individuals. Clones were sequenced by immunoSEQ multiplex PCR, and TCRdb holds only the in-frame ones, with some missing. The repertoire has roughly 2.5 million clones, about 92% of them found once; the top ten carry over 0.12%. Sequenced: naive CD4+ T cells sorted from blood. Subset here: CD45RA+ positively selected. The receptors stem from a man aged 18 to 35 in good health.

The V gene is TRBV29-1, the J gene TRBJ2-1; 11 nucleotides align to TRBD2. The length of the CDR3 is 15 residues. V shed 6 bases and J 3 bases; nucleotides not matched to a gene: 7. CDR1 SQVTM and CDR2 ANQGSEA come from the germline V gene. In DNA, the CDR3 is TGCAGCGTGGGTGTACTAGCGGGAGTCTACAATGAGCAGTTCTTC. Its protein is CSVGVLAGVYNEQFF.

The genes are TRBV5-1 and TRBJ2-1, with TRBD1 as a possible D gene (5 bases). The germline gives CDR1 SGHRS, CDR2 YFSETQ. V lost 2 bases to trimming and J lost 6 bases, with 15 bases between them. This CDR3 region has 15 residues. For the CDR3, the DNA is TGCGCCAGCAGCTTCGGACACGTGCAAAGCAATGAGCAGTTCTTC. Protein: CASSFGHVQSNEQFF. Full variable domain (outside the CDR3, taken from reference TRBV5-1 and TRBJ2-1): KAGVTQTPRYLIKTRGQQVTLSCSPISGHRSVSWYQQTPGQGLQFLFEYFSETQRNKGNFPGRFSGRQFSNSRSEMNVSTLELGDSALYLCASSFGHVQSNEQFFGPGTRLTVL.

The chain links TRBV27 to TRBJ1-6; maybe TRBD1 (6 bases). From germline, CDR1 is MNHEY and CDR2 SMNVEV (reference sequence). Trimming removed 1 base from V and 3 bases from J, with 22 bases in between. The CDR3 sequence is 20 residues long. The CDR3 protein is CASSLYPTRGEGFYNSPLHF. CDR3 DNA: TGTGCCAGCAGTTTATACCCGACCAGGGGCGAAGGGTTCTATAATTCACCCCTCCACTTT.

V is TRBV29-1 and J is TRBJ2-7; D remains ambiguous. Germline CDR1 is SQVTM and CDR2 is ANQGSEA. The length of the CDR3 is 12 residues. V lost 4 bases and J lost 5, with 12 bases in between. The CDR3 nucleotides read TGCAGCGTTGGGGCCAGTTCGAACGAGCAGTACTTC. Translation: CSVGASSNEQYF.

The chain combines TRBV4-2 with TRBJ1-1, with D perhaps TRBD1 (5 bases). The germline gives CDR1 LGHNA, CDR2 YNFKEQ. V lost 1 base to trimming and J lost 3 bases, with 15 bases between them. This CDR3 has 16 residues. CDR3 loop: CASSQVSGRADTEAFF. The DNA of the CDR3 is TGTGCCAGCAGCCAAGTGTCCGGCAGGGCCGACACTGAAGCTTTCTTT.

J is TRBJ1-3 and V is TRBV6-5; D remains ambiguous. The CDR3 covers 15 residues. CDR1 and CDR2 (germline): MNHEY, SVGAGI. Trimming removed 2 bases from V and 0 bases from J, with 8 bases in between. CDR3 nucleotides: TGTGCCAGCAGTTACGGCTTTTCCTCTGGAAACACCATATATTTT. It specifies CASSYGFSSGNTIYF.

The J gene is TRBJ1-1, the V gene TRBV11-2; no definite D call. This CDR3 region has 14 residues. Trimming removed 3 bases from V and 4 bases from J, with 12 bases in between. CDR1 is SGHAT and CDR2 is FQNNGV in the germline V gene. The CDR3 reads CASSFQETGTEAFF. In nucleotides, the CDR3 is TGTGCCAGCAGCTTCCAGGAGACCGGCACTGAAGCTTTCTTT.

V is TRBV6-1 and J is TRBJ1-2; D unclear. The length of the CDR3 is 12 residues. V lost 3 bases and J 7 bases, leaving 9 bases between the germline ends. CDR1 and CDR2 from the germline V gene are MNHNS and SASEGT. Here the CDR3 reads CASSETAGGYTF. CDR3 coding DNA: TGTGCCAGCAGTGAGACTGCGGGTGGCTACACCTTC.

This chain connects TRBV29-1 to TRBJ1-1; D is ambiguous. Germline assignment: CDR1 SQVTM and CDR2 ANQGSEA. V lost 4 bases to trimming and J lost 10 bases, with 28 bases between them. This CDR3 is 16 amino acids long. The CDR3 reads CSVVGGRIVSDPLAFF. The CDR3, as DNA: TGCAGCGTTGTAGGAGGGAGGATAGTTTCGGATCCGTTAGCTTTCTTT.

CDR3 nucleotides: TGCGCCAGCAGTAAGGGGATTCTGGAGAACGAGCAGTACTTC. This sequence encodes CASSKGILENEQYF. V usage is TRBV10-2 and J usage is TRBJ2-7; tentative D call: TRBD1 (5 bases). V shed 5 bases and J shed 5 bases, with 16 bases lying between them. This CDR3 is built from 14 residues. Germline V lookup: CDR1 WSHSY, CDR2 SAAADI.

Remarks on this clone: Other DNA sequences from this sample encode an identical CDR3 as well. This chain joins TRBV20-1 and TRBJ2-5; D gene ambiguous. Looked up from germline, CDR1 is DFQATT and CDR2 is SNEGSKA (reference sequence). The CDR3 contains 10 residues. V lost 5 bases and J 5 bases, leaving 6 bases between the germline ends. CDR3 nucleotide sequence: TGCAGTGCTTCCTGGGAGACCCAGTACTTC. It encodes CSASWETQYF.